This T cell receptor (beta chain) was recovered during a study of blood T cells in healthy people across ages. The use of a sample-barcoded 5' primer and a J-beta primer mix characterized a second PCR of about 6 to 12 cycles. TCRdb reprocessed the 5' RACE reads via MiXCR and lists one record per CDR3 protein. This table has 600,000 to 1,000,000 distinct CDR3 sequences, 58% appearing once. As to this clonotype: Sequence at one end of the junction differs from germline and may be a read error.

Germline CDR1 reads SSHAT; CDR2 reads FNYEAQ (reference sequence). CDR3 size: 14 residues. Peripheral blood, roughly 11 milliliters per donor, was collected. This TCR derives from a man aged 30-40 years in good health. Material: blood. The genes are TRBV7-7 and TRBJ2-5; 9 nucleotides match TRBD2. CDR3 residues: CASSLAGEEETQYF. The CDR3 DNA sequence: TGTGCTAGCAGCTTAGCGGGGGAGGAAGAGACCCAGTACTTC.